This T cell receptor beta chain was identified during a study of T cell repertoires in cytomegalovirus infection. At the level of the study: The public TCR beta signatures pointed to both CMV infection and matching HLA type. Overall study results and limits: Public TCR beta family frequency separated CMV-and-HLA carriers, including in an independent cohort.

This clonotype occurred a few times. Its cognate antigen is unknown. TCRdb reanalysed the reads using MiXCR and keeps one entry per CDR3 protein. The sample lists about 400,000 distinct CDR3 sequences; just under 35% were seen once. V was clipped by 1 base and J by 13 bases; unmatched bases: 14. The CDR3 totals 16 residues. CDR1 is SGHTA, CDR2 FQGNSA, per germline. The specimen was cultured PBMCs, collected from culture after CMV antigen stimulation. V usage is TRBV7-2 and J usage is TRBJ2-1, with 9 bases fitting TRBD1. This sequence was found in a human donor in good health (CMV status not recorded). Some clones in this sample may be carry-over from other donors' samples. The DNA for the CDR3 is TGTGCCAGCAGCTTAGGATGGGGCGGACAGGGGACTAACCAGTTCTTC. It is translated as CASSLGWGGQGTNQFF.